This TCR beta chain was recovered during a study of OX40 agonist ivuxolimab in advanced cancers. For the study at large: Every 2 weeks, patients received ivuxolimab intravenously, dosed at 0.01 to 10 mg/kg.

Sequencing was performed with immunoSEQ multiplex PCR; in TCRdb, only in-frame clones are kept and a portion is missing. Of under 55,000 clones in the sample, over 80% are singletons; the top ten hold 12%. CDR1 MNHEY and CDR2 SVGAGI come from the germline V gene. Trimming stripped 4 bases from V and 0 bases from J, with 13 bases between. The CDR3 extends over 15 amino acids. The rearrangement uses TRBV6-5 and TRBJ2-7; D perhaps matches TRBD2 (5 bases). This sequence originates from an adult with an advanced solid tumor such as melanoma, head and neck, liver or kidney cancer. The input for sequencing was CD4+ or CD8+ T cells sorted from blood, taken in a trial of the OX40 agonist ivuxolimab. CDR3 protein: CASSSSGAYSYEQYF. CDR3 nucleotide sequence: TGTGCCAGCAGTTCCAGCGGCGCATACTCCTACGAGCAGTACTTC.